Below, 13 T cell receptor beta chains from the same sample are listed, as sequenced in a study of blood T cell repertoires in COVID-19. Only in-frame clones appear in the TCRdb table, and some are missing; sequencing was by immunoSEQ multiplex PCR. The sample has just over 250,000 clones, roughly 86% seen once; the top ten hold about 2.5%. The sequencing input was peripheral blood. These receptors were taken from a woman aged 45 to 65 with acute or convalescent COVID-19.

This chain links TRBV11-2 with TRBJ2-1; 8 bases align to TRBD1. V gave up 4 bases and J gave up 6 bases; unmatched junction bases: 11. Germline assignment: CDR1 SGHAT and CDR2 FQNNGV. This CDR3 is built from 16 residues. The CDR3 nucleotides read TGTGCCAGCAGCTCCCCGCGGGACAGGCTCTTCAATGAGCAGTTCTTC. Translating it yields CASSSPRDRLFNEQFF.

CDR3 coding DNA: TGTGCCAGCAGCTTAGTGGCTGCGGGATACTCCTACGAGCAGTACTTC. It yields the protein CASSLVAAGYSYEQYF. This sequence joins TRBV11-2 and TRBJ2-7; possibly TRBD2 for D (6 bases). V lost 1 base and J 0 bases, leaving 13 bases between the germline ends. The CDR3 is 16 residues long. Per the germline V gene, CDR1 is SGHAT and CDR2 is FQNNGV.

The CDR3 sequence: CAWSIQDNTEAFF. The CDR3 DNA follows: TGTGCCTGGAGTATTCAGGATAACACTGAAGCTTTCTTT. The chain is built from TRBV30 and TRBJ1-1; D is undetermined. The CDR3 spans 13 residues. The V end lost 2 bases, the J end lost 2 bases, and 9 bases lay between the germline ends. The germline V gene has CDR1 GTSNPN and CDR2 SVGIG (reference sequence).

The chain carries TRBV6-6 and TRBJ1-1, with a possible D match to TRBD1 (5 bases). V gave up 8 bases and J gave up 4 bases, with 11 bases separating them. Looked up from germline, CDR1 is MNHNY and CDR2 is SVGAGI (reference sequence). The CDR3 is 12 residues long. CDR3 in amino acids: CASYRGTTEAFF. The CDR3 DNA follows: TGTGCCAGCTACCGGGGGACCACTGAAGCTTTCTTT.

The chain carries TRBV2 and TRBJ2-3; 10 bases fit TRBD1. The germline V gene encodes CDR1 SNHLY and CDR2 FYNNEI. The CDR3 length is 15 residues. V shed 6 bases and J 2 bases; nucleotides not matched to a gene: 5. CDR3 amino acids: CASSFGTGDTDTQYF. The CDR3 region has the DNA TGTGCCAGCAGCTTCGGGACAGGGGACACAGATACGCAGTATTTT.

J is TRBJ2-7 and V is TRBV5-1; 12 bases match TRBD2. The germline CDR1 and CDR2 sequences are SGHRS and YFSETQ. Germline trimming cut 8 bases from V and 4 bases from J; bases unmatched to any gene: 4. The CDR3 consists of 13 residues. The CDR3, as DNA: TGCGCCAGTAAGACTAGCGGGAGTTACGAGCAGTACTTC. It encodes CASKTSGSYEQYF.

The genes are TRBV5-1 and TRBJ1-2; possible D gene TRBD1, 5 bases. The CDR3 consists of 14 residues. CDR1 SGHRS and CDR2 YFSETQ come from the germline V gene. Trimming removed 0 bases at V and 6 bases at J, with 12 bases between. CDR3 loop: CASSLGRAEDGYTF. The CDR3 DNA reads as TGCGCCAGCAGCTTGGGCAGGGCAGAAGATGGCTACACCTTC.

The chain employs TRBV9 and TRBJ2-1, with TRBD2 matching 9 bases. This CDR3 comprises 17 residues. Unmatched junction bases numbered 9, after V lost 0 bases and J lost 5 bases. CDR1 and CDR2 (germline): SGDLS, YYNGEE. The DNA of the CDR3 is TGTGCCAGCAGCGTAGTGGCGGGAGGGCGGGGGAACAATGAGCAGTTCTTC. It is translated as CASSVVAGGRGNNEQFF.

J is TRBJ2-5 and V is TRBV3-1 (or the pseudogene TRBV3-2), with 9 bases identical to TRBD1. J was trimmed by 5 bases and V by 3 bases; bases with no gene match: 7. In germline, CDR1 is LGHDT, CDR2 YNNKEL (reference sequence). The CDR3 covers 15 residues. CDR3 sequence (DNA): TGTGCCAGCAGCCAGCTAACAGGGGGCCAGGAGACCCAGTACTTC. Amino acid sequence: CASSQLTGGQETQYF.

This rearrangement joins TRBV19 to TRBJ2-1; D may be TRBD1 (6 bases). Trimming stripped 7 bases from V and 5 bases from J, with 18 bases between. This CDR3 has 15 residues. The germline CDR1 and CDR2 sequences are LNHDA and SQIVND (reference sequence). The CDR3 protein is CASTTTGRGHNEQFF. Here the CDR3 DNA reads TGTGCCAGTACTACGACAGGACGGGGCCACAATGAGCAGTTCTTC.

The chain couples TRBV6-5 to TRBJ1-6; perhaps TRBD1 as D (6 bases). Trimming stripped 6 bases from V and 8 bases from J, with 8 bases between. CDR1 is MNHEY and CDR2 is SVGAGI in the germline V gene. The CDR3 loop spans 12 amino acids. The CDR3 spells CASREGDSPLHF. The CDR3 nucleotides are TGTGCCAGCAGAGAGGGGGATTCACCCCTCCACTTT.

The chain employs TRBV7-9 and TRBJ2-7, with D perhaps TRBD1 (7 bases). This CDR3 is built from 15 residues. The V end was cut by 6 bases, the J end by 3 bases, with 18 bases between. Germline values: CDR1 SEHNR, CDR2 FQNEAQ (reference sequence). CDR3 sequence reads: CASSSGGTADYEQYF. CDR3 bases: TGTGCCAGCAGTTCAGGCGGGACAGCCGACTACGAGCAGTACTTC.

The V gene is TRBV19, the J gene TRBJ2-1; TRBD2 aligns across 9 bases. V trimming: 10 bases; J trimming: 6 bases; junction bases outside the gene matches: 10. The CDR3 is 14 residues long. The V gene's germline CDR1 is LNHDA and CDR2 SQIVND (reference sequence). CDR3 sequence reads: CATRGAGGPNEQFF. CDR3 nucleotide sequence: TGTGCCACGCGGGGGGCGGGAGGGCCCAATGAGCAGTTCTTC.